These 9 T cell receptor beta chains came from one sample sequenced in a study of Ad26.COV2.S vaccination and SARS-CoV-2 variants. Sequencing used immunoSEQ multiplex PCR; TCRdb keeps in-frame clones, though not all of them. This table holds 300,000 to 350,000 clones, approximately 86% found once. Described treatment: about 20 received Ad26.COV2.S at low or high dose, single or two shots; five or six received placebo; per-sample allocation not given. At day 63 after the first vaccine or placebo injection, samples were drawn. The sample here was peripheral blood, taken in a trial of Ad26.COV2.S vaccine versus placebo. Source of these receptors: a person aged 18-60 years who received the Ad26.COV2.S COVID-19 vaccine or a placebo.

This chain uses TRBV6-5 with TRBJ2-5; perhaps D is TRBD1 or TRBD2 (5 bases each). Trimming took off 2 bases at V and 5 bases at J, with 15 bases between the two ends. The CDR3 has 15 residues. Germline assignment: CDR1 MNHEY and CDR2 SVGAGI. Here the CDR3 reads CASSYTQGARETQYF. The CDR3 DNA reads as TGTGCCAGCAGTTACACTCAGGGAGCGCGGGAGACCCAGTACTTC.

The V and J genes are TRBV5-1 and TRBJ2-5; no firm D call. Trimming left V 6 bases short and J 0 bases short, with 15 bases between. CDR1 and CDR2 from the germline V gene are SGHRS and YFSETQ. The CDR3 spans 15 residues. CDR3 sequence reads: CASTNVNPYQETQYF. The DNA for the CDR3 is TGCGCCAGCACCAACGTGAACCCGTACCAAGAGACCCAGTACTTC.

CDR3 protein: CASSSTPAGGQNEQFF. CDR3 nucleotides: TGTGCCAGCAGTTCTACTCCAGCGGGGGGGCAAAATGAGCAGTTCTTC. This chain connects TRBV7-3 to TRBJ2-1, with 10 bases that match TRBD2. The germline V gene encodes CDR1 SGHTA and CDR2 FQGTGA. V lost 6 bases, J lost 7 bases, and 12 bases stayed unmatched. The CDR3 contains 16 residues.

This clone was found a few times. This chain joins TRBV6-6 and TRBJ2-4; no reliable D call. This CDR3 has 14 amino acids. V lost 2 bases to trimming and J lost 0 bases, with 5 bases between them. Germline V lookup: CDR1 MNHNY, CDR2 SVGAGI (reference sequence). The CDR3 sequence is CASSYGVAKNIQYF. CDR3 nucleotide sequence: TGTGCCAGCAGTTACGGGGTAGCCAAAAACATTCAGTACTTC.

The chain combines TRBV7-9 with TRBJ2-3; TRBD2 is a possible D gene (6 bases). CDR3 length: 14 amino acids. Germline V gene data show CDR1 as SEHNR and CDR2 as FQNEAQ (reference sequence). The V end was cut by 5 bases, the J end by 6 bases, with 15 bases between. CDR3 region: CASSRGQEGDTQYF. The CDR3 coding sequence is TGTGCCAGCAGCCGAGGGCAGGAGGGGGATACGCAGTATTTT.

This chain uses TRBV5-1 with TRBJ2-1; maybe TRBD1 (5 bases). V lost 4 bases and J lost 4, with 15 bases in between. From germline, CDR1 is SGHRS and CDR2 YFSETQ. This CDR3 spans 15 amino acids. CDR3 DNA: TGCGCCAGCAGCCCCCGCAGGGCATCTTACAATGAGCAGTTCTTC. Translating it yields CASSPRRASYNEQFF.

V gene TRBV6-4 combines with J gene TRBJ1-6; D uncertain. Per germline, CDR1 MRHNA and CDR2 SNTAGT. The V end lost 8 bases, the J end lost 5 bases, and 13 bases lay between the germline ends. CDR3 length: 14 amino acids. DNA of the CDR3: TGTGCCAGCGGGCTGGGCTTCAATAATTCACCCCTCCACTTT. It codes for CASGLGFNNSPLHF.

CDR3 protein: CAIKRWRSGEAFF. For the CDR3, the DNA is TGTGCCATCAAAAGGTGGCGGAGTGGGGAAGCTTTCTTT. J is TRBJ1-1 and V is TRBV6-5, with D unclear. CDR3 size: 13 residues. V dropped 10 bases and J dropped 8 bases, with 20 bases sitting between them. The germline CDR1 and CDR2 sequences are MNHEY and SVGAGI.

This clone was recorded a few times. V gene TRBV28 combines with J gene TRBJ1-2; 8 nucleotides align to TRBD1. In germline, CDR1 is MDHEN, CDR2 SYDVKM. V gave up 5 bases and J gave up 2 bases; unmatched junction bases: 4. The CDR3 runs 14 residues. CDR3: CASSIGQGNYGYTF. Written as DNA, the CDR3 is TGTGCCAGCAGTATAGGACAGGGAAACTATGGCTACACCTTC.